These 5 T cell receptor beta chains came from one sample sequenced in a study of T cell responses to AZD1222 COVID-19 vaccine. This table comes from immunoSEQ multiplex PCR, and its TCRdb copy is limited to in-frame clones, with some not included. The profile shows approximately 80,000 clones, around 89% of them singletons. Sequencing used peripheral blood, obtained on day 0 of AZD1222 vaccination. The receptors were sampled from an adult in good health.

The chain combines TRBV19 with TRBJ2-3, with D tentatively TRBD2 (6 bases). Looked up from germline, CDR1 is LNHDA and CDR2 is SQIVND (reference sequence). The CDR3 covers 13 residues. In DNA, the CDR3 is TGTGCTTCCGGGGCGGGGCCGGCAGATACGCAGTATTTT. Its translation is CASGAGPADTQYF.

The chain is built from TRBV19 and TRBJ1-2, with unresolved D. The CDR3 spans 15 residues. Trimming pared 1 base from V and 8 bases from J, leaving 17 bases between. Germline V CDR1 and CDR2: LNHDA, SQIVND (reference sequence). CDR3 in amino acids: CASSIGPGHGWGYTF. The CDR3 nucleotides read TGTGCCAGTAGTATAGGTCCCGGCCATGGTTGGGGCTACACCTTC.

This rearrangement joins TRBV11-1 to TRBJ1-3, with a possible D match to TRBD1 (5 bases). CDR1 is SGHAT and CDR2 is FQDESV in the germline V gene (reference sequence). V lost 5 bases and J 0 bases, leaving 14 bases between the germline ends. CDR3 length equals 16 residues. The CDR3 DNA sequence: TGTGCCAGCAGCCGCATTTCAGGGATCTCTGGAAACACCATATATTTT. It yields the protein CASSRISGISGNTIYF.

This chain uses TRBV7-9 with TRBJ1-3, with 7 bases lining up with TRBD1. The CDR3 spans 15 residues. V dropped 4 bases and J dropped 0; count of bases not matched to a gene: 3. Germline loops: CDR1 SEHNR, CDR2 FQNEAQ (reference sequence). CDR3 DNA: TGTGCCAGCAGCTCCGGGGACAGCTCTGGAAACACCATATATTTT. It yields the protein CASSSGDSSGNTIYF.

The J gene is TRBJ2-3, the V gene TRBV20-1; D is possibly TRBD1 (5 bases). The CDR3 length is 11 residues. CDR1 DFQATT and CDR2 SNEGSKA come from the germline V gene (reference sequence). V dropped 0 bases and J dropped 11 bases, with 9 bases sitting between them. The CDR3 is CSARDDQGQYF. CDR3 in DNA: TGCAGTGCTAGAGATGATCAGGGGCAGTATTTT.